This T cell receptor beta chain came from a study of blood T cell repertoires in COVID-19. Produced via immunoSEQ multiplex PCR; TCRdb's table is partial and in-frame only. Of a few hundred thousand clones listed, roughly 90% were seen once; the top ten hold around 6%. The specimen was peripheral blood. This TCR was sampled from a man in his late teens or twenties who had recovered from COVID-19.

The CDR3 spells CSVEGGSGVHTEAFF. The CDR3 DNA follows: TGCAGCGTTGAGGGGGGGTCAGGTGTGCACACTGAAGCTTTCTTT. This chain connects TRBV29-1 to TRBJ1-1; D is possibly TRBD1 (5 bases). The CDR3 is made up of 15 amino acids. Germline CDR1 and CDR2: SQVTM and ANQGSEA. Trimming took off 3 bases at V and 3 bases at J, with 17 bases between the two ends.